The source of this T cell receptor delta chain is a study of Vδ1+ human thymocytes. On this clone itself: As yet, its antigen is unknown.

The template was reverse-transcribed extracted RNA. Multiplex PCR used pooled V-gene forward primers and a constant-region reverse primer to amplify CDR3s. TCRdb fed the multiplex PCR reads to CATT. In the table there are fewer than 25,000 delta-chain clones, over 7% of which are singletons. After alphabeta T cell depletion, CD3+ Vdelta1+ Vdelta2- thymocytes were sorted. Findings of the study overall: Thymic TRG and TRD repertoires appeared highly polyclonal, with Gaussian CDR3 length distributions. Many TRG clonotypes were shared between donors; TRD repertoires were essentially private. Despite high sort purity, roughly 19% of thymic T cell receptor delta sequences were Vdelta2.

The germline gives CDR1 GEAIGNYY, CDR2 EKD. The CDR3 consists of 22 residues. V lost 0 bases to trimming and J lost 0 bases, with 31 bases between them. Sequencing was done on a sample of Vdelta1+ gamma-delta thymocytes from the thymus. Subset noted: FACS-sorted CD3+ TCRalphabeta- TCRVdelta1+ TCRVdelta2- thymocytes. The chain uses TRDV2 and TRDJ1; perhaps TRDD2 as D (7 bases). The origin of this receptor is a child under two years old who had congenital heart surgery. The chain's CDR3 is CACDTFLRCTGRYAYHTDKLIF. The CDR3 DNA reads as TGTGCCTGTGACACCTTCCTACGTTGTACTGGGCGATACGCGTATCACACCGATAAACTCATCTTT.